This entry features one T cell receptor beta chain sequence. Trimming pared 0 bases from V and 2 bases from J, leaving 7 bases between. The CDR3 covers 14 residues. Germline V CDR1 and CDR2: SGHRS, YFSETQ. The entry originates in a study of blood T cell repertoires in COVID-19. Study-level information: COVID-19 samples, acute and convalescent, were from the United States, Italy and Spain. The cDNA or gDNA used as material had been derived from T cells, B-cell-depleted T cells, or PBMCs.

TCRdb keeps only in-frame clones here, not all; method: immunoSEQ multiplex PCR. This table has some 29,000 clones, roughly nine tenths appearing once. The chain employs TRBV5-1 and TRBJ2-3; no firm D call. Sequencing input: peripheral blood. This clonotype originated in a human donor in a cohort sampled during active COVID-19. The CDR3 DNA sequence: TGCGCCAGCAGCTTGGCCCAGGACACAGATACGCAGTATTTT. Protein product: CASSLAQDTDTQYF.